This T cell receptor (beta chain) emerged from a study of metastatic and nonmetastatic thyroid tumors. Original handling: Building a distant-metastasis classifier for papillary thyroid cancer drew on CDR3 differences across clinicopathological groups. Through MiXCR, TCRdb re-clonotyped the PCR reads. V and J calls and clone size were set by TCRdb, not the authors. The repertoire holds approximately 86,000 clones, with roughly an eighth as singletons. No patient had received any treatment before thyroid surgery. Deletions cut 2 bases from V and 6 bases from J, with 11 bases between. Per germline, CDR1 GTSNPN and CDR2 SVGIG (reference sequence). CDR3 length equals 13 residues. The sample holds many counts of this clone.

The source material was tumor tissue. The receptor comes from a female donor with papillary thyroid cancer or a benign thyroid nodule (not recorded which). Some clones in this sample may be carry-over from other donors' samples. The J gene is TRBJ1-5, the V gene TRBV30; D gene ambiguous. CDR3: CAWSPSSGQPQHF. The CDR3 DNA sequence: TGTGCCTGGAGTCCCTCGAGCGGTCAGCCCCAGCATTTT. Full variable domain (missing parts from reference TRBV30 and TRBJ1-5): SQTIHQWPATLVQPVGSPLSLECTVEGTSNPNLYWYRQAAGRGLQLLFYSVGIGQISSEVPQNLSASRPQDRQFILSSKKLLLSDSGFYLCAWSPSSGQPQHFGDGTRLSIL.